This is a list of T cell receptor beta chains from one sample in a study of OX40 agonist ivuxolimab in advanced cancers. The data were produced by immunoSEQ multiplex PCR, yet TCRdb's version contains in-frame clones alone and is incomplete. The data show 65,000 to 85,000 clones, 70% to 90% seen once. The source was CD4+ or CD8+ T cells sorted from blood, collected in a trial of the OX40 agonist ivuxolimab. All receptors come from an adult with an advanced solid tumor such as melanoma, head and neck, liver or kidney cancer. Each CDR3 is given with its conserved first and last residue. Each record gives: D gene, clone size, V gene, J gene, CDR3 protein, CDR3 DNA. A D gene is named only where the DNA matches it firmly. Not every row has a clone size; where given, it reads once, few, many or a size class.

D gene: TRBD1
clone size: .
V gene: TRBV5-6
J gene: TRBJ2-3
CDR3 protein: CASSPGQGTDTQYF
CDR3 DNA: TGTGCCAGCAGCCCGGGACAGGGCACAGATACGCAGTATTTT

D gene: .
clone size: .
V gene: TRBV21-1
J gene: TRBJ2-7
CDR3 protein: CTSSKGRQGGYEQYF
CDR3 DNA: TGTACCAGCAGCAAAGGCCGACAGGGGGGTTACGAGCAGTACTTC

D gene: .
clone size: .
V gene: TRBV9
J gene: TRBJ2-5
CDR3 protein: CASTRTLGWGETQYF
CDR3 DNA: TGTGCCAGCACCCGGACTCTCGGCTGGGGGGAGACCCAGTACTTC

D gene: .
clone size: .
V gene: TRBV5-1
J gene: TRBJ1-4
CDR3 protein: CASTPRGFNEKLFF
CDR3 DNA: TGCGCCAGCACCCCCCGAGGCTTTAATGAGAAACTGTTTTTT

D gene: .
clone size: .
V gene: TRBV21-1
J gene: TRBJ2-2
CDR3 protein: CASSKPDRGGTGELFF
CDR3 DNA: TGTGCCAGCAGCAAACCGGACAGGGGTGGGACCGGGGAGCTGTTTTTT

D gene: .
clone size: .
V gene: TRBV15
J gene: TRBJ2-1
CDR3 protein: CATSRQRELFYNEQFF
CDR3 DNA: TGTGCCACCAGCAGACAGAGAGAGCTGTTCTACAATGAGCAGTTCTTC

D gene: .
clone size: .
V gene: TRBV19
J gene: TRBJ1-5
CDR3 protein: CASSIATHSNQPQHF
CDR3 DNA: TGTGCCAGTAGTATAGCCACCCATAGCAATCAGCCCCAGCATTTT

D gene: .
clone size: .
V gene: TRBV19
J gene: TRBJ1-2
CDR3 protein: CASKRQGYGYTF
CDR3 DNA: TGTGCCAGTAAGCGGCAGGGATACGGCTACACCTTC

D gene: TRBD1
clone size: .
V gene: TRBV19
J gene: TRBJ1-5
CDR3 protein: CASSFSGTGITQPQHF
CDR3 DNA: TGTGCCAGTAGTTTCTCCGGGACAGGGATTACTCAGCCCCAGCATTTT

D gene: .
clone size: .
V gene: TRBV9
J gene: TRBJ2-2
CDR3 protein: CASSAGETGELFF
CDR3 DNA: TGTGCCAGCAGCGCCGGGGAGACCGGGGAGCTGTTTTTT

D gene: .
clone size: .
V gene: TRBV11-2
J gene: TRBJ2-5
CDR3 protein: CASSLVGQKETQYF
CDR3 DNA: TGTGCCAGCAGCTTAGTAGGCCAGAAAGAGACCCAGTACTTC

D gene: .
clone size: .
V gene: TRBV9
J gene: TRBJ2-5
CDR3 protein: CASSEDPSNRETQYF
CDR3 DNA: TGTGCCAGCAGCGAGGACCCATCGAATAGGGAGACCCAGTACTTC

D gene: .
clone size: .
V gene: TRBV7-9
J gene: TRBJ2-3
CDR3 protein: CASLTGYRTDTQYF
CDR3 DNA: TGTGCCAGCCTGACGGGGTACCGCACAGATACGCAGTATTTT

D gene: .
clone size: once
V gene: TRBV2
J gene: TRBJ2-7
CDR3 protein: CASSAGNYIDEQYF
CDR3 DNA: TGTGCCAGCAGTGCCGGGAATTACATCGACGAGCAGTACTTC

D gene: .
clone size: once
V gene: TRBV5-1
J gene: TRBJ2-3
CDR3 protein: CASSLAGGGRTDTQYF
CDR3 DNA: TGCGCCAGCAGCTTGGCCGGAGGGGGACGCACAGATACGCAGTATTTT

D gene: .
clone size: .
V gene: TRBV28
J gene: TRBJ1-5
CDR3 protein: CASSYPTRDYSNQPQHF
CDR3 DNA: TGTGCCAGCAGTTACCCAACACGGGATTATAGCAATCAGCCCCAGCATTTT

D gene: TRBD2
clone size: .
V gene: TRBV11-2
J gene: TRBJ2-1
CDR3 protein: CASSAAGEQFF
CDR3 DNA: TGTGCCAGCAGCGCAGCGGGAGAGCAGTTCTTC

D gene: .
clone size: .
V gene: TRBV28
J gene: TRBJ2-5
CDR3 protein: CASSKDLQETQYF
CDR3 DNA: TGTGCCAGCAGTAAGGACCTACAAGAGACCCAGTACTTC

D gene: .
clone size: .
V gene: TRBV28
J gene: TRBJ1-2
CDR3 protein: CASSLYHNYGYTF
CDR3 DNA: TGTGCCAGCAGTTTATACCACAACTATGGCTACACCTTC

D gene: .
clone size: .
V gene: TRBV7-3
J gene: TRBJ2-5
CDR3 protein: CASSLTGAETQYF
CDR3 DNA: TGTGCCAGCAGCTTAACGGGGGCGGAGACCCAGTACTTC

D gene: .
clone size: few
V gene: TRBV5-1
J gene: TRBJ1-2
CDR3 protein: CASSLGNGYTF
CDR3 DNA: TGCGCCAGCAGCTTGGGCAATGGCTACACCTTC

D gene: TRBD1
clone size: .
V gene: TRBV18
J gene: TRBJ1-5
CDR3 protein: CASAQGSNQPQHF
CDR3 DNA: TGTGCCAGTGCACAGGGGAGCAATCAGCCCCAGCATTTT

D gene: .
clone size: .
V gene: TRBV19
J gene: TRBJ2-7
CDR3 protein: CASSRHRVYEQYF
CDR3 DNA: TGTGCCAGTAGTAGGCACAGGGTCTACGAGCAGTACTTC

D gene: TRBD1
clone size: .
V gene: TRBV5-1
J gene: TRBJ2-1
CDR3 protein: CASKGTGGPYNEQFF
CDR3 DNA: TGCGCCAGCAAGGGAACAGGGGGTCCCTACAATGAGCAGTTCTTC

D gene: TRBD2
clone size: .
V gene: TRBV5-5
J gene: TRBJ2-3
CDR3 protein: CASRDLAGGVDTQYF
CDR3 DNA: TGTGCCAGCAGAGACCTAGCGGGAGGGGTAGATACGCAGTATTTT

D gene: .
clone size: .
V gene: TRBV28
J gene: TRBJ1-5
CDR3 protein: CASGDINSNQPQHF
CDR3 DNA: TGTGCCAGCGGCGACATCAATAGCAATCAGCCCCAGCATTTT

D gene: .
clone size: .
V gene: TRBV13
J gene: TRBJ2-7
CDR3 protein: CASSPTLISYEQYF
CDR3 DNA: TGTGCCAGCAGCCCGACACTGATCTCCTACGAGCAGTACTTC

D gene: .
clone size: few
V gene: TRBV14
J gene: TRBJ1-1
CDR3 protein: CASSQYTEAFF
CDR3 DNA: TGTGCCAGCAGCCAGTACACTGAAGCTTTCTTT

D gene: TRBD1
clone size: .
V gene: TRBV2
J gene: TRBJ2-3
CDR3 protein: CDHRGGTDTQYF
CDR3 DNA: TGCGACCACAGGGGCGGCACAGATACGCAGTATTTT

D gene: .
clone size: .
V gene: TRBV7-9
J gene: TRBJ2-7
CDR3 protein: CASSLSLVSYEQYF
CDR3 DNA: TGTGCCAGCAGCTTAAGTCTCGTATCCTACGAGCAGTACTTC

D gene: TRBD1
clone size: .
V gene: TRBV28
J gene: TRBJ1-5
CDR3 protein: CASSLLQGGGQPQHF
CDR3 DNA: TGTGCCAGCAGTTTACTCCAGGGGGGGGGTCAGCCCCAGCATTTT

D gene: TRBD1
clone size: .
V gene: TRBV7-2
J gene: TRBJ2-5
CDR3 protein: CASSVRQGPQETQYF
CDR3 DNA: TGTGCCAGCAGCGTAAGACAGGGCCCCCAAGAGACCCAGTACTTC

D gene: .
clone size: .
V gene: TRBV13
J gene: TRBJ2-7
CDR3 protein: CASSLASEQYF
CDR3 DNA: TGTGCCAGCAGCTTAGCTAGCGAGCAGTACTTC

D gene: .
clone size: once
V gene: TRBV7-3
J gene: TRBJ2-2
CDR3 protein: CASSLTVVANTGELFF
CDR3 DNA: TGTGCCAGCAGCTTAACGGTGGTAGCGAACACCGGGGAGCTGTTTTTT

D gene: .
clone size: .
V gene: TRBV6-6
J gene: TRBJ2-3
CDR3 protein: CASSPGTFRTDTQYF
CDR3 DNA: TGTGCCAGCAGTCCTGGGACCTTTCGCACAGATACGCAGTATTTT

D gene: .
clone size: .
V gene: TRBV6-5
J gene: TRBJ1-3
CDR3 protein: CASSYQLPPGNTIYF
CDR3 DNA: TGTGCCAGCAGTTACCAGTTACCCCCTGGAAACACCATATATTTT

D gene: TRBD2
clone size: .
V gene: TRBV9
J gene: TRBJ2-1
CDR3 protein: CASSAPSGAGLYNEQFF
CDR3 DNA: TGTGCCAGCAGCGCGCCCTCCGGCGCGGGACTATACAATGAGCAGTTCTTC

D gene: .
clone size: .
V gene: TRBV18
J gene: TRBJ1-5
CDR3 protein: CASSPGTRDQNQPQHF
CDR3 DNA: TGTGCCAGCTCACCGGGAACCCGGGACCAAAATCAGCCCCAGCATTTT

D gene: .
clone size: .
V gene: TRBV6-5
J gene: TRBJ2-3
CDR3 protein: CASSWGQGLSATQYF
CDR3 DNA: TGTGCCAGCAGTTGGGGCCAGGGACTTTCGGCTACGCAGTATTTT

D gene: TRBD1
clone size: .
V gene: TRBV5-8
J gene: TRBJ2-3
CDR3 protein: CASRLTGGRDTDTQYF
CDR3 DNA: TGTGCCAGCAGACTAACAGGGGGCAGGGACACAGATACGCAGTATTTT

D gene: TRBD1
clone size: .
V gene: TRBV5-1
J gene: TRBJ1-4
CDR3 protein: CASSFQGATTDEKLFF
CDR3 DNA: TGCGCCAGCAGCTTCCAGGGGGCAACGACGGATGAAAAACTGTTTTTT

D gene: TRBD1
clone size: .
V gene: TRBV5-1
J gene: TRBJ2-2
CDR3 protein: CASSGTANTGELFF
CDR3 DNA: TGCGCCAGCAGCGGGACAGCGAACACCGGGGAGCTGTTTTTT

D gene: .
clone size: .
V gene: TRBV6-6
J gene: TRBJ2-7
CDR3 protein: CASSRGFIYEQYF
CDR3 DNA: TGTGCCAGCAGTCGCGGGTTCATCTACGAGCAGTACTTC

D gene: .
clone size: .
V gene: TRBV5-1
J gene: TRBJ1-2
CDR3 protein: CASSLGIWDGYTF
CDR3 DNA: TGCGCCAGCAGCTTAGGGATTTGGGATGGCTACACCTTC

D gene: .
clone size: .
V gene: TRBV11-1
J gene: TRBJ1-2
CDR3 protein: CASSLVGGFYGYTF
CDR3 DNA: TGTGCCAGCAGTCTCGTGGGGGGCTTCTATGGCTACACCTTC

D gene: .
clone size: .
V gene: TRBV2
J gene: TRBJ1-5
CDR3 protein: CASSERRGSQPQHF
CDR3 DNA: TGTGCCAGCAGCGAAAGGAGGGGAAGTCAGCCCCAGCATTTT

D gene: .
clone size: .
V gene: TRBV18
J gene: TRBJ1-1
CDR3 protein: CASSELGTTGDTEAFF
CDR3 DNA: TGTGCCAGCTCCGAATTAGGGACAACGGGGGACACTGAAGCTTTCTTT

D gene: TRBD1
clone size: .
V gene: TRBV15
J gene: TRBJ1-2
CDR3 protein: CATSRRTGDGYTF
CDR3 DNA: TGTGCCACCAGCAGGCGGACAGGGGATGGCTACACCTTC

D gene: .
clone size: .
V gene: TRBV28
J gene: TRBJ1-2
CDR3 protein: CASSLGTYYGYTF
CDR3 DNA: TGTGCCAGCAGTTTAGGGACATACTATGGCTACACCTTC

D gene: TRBD1
clone size: .
V gene: TRBV2
J gene: TRBJ1-4
CDR3 protein: CASSENRGREEKLFF
CDR3 DNA: TGTGCCAGCAGTGAGAACAGGGGGCGAGAAGAAAAACTGTTTTTT

D gene: TRBD1
clone size: once
V gene: TRBV6-6
J gene: TRBJ2-7
CDR3 protein: CASSLQGARQYF
CDR3 DNA: TGTGCCAGCAGCCTCCAGGGGGCAAGACAGTACTTC

D gene: .
clone size: .
V gene: TRBV10-3
J gene: TRBJ1-1
CDR3 protein: CASSDILNTEAFF
CDR3 DNA: TGTGCCTCCTCGGACATCTTGAACACTGAAGCTTTCTTT

D gene: .
clone size: .
V gene: TRBV6-5
J gene: TRBJ2-7
CDR3 protein: CASSPRSYEQYF
CDR3 DNA: TGTGCCAGCAGCCCCAGATCCTACGAGCAGTACTTC

D gene: TRBD2
clone size: .
V gene: TRBV6-6
J gene: TRBJ2-1
CDR3 protein: CASRFSGTSGRSEQFF
CDR3 DNA: TGTGCCAGCAGGTTCTCCGGGACTAGCGGGAGGAGTGAGCAGTTCTTC